Below, 7 T cell receptor beta chains from the same sample are listed, as sequenced in a study of OX40 agonist ivuxolimab in advanced cancers. Generated by immunoSEQ multiplex PCR, the TCRdb table keeps only in-frame clones and is missing some. This sample carries around 68,000 clones, more than 85% of them seen once, and the ten largest clones take more than 1%. The source material was CD4+ or CD8+ T cells sorted from blood, sampled in a trial of the OX40 agonist ivuxolimab. Receptor source: an adult with an advanced solid tumor such as melanoma, head and neck, liver or kidney cancer.

The chain employs TRBV9 and TRBJ2-3, with D unresolved. V lost 8 bases to trimming and J lost 1 base, with 8 bases between them. The CDR3 runs 12 residues. The V gene's germline CDR1 is SGDLS and CDR2 YYNGEE. CDR3 sequence: CARGQGTDTQYF. Written as DNA, the CDR3 is TGTGCCAGGGGCCAGGGCACAGATACGCAGTATTTT.

The rearrangement uses TRBV7-9 and TRBJ1-2, with 8 nucleotides matching TRBD1. CDR3 length equals 14 residues. CDR1 SEHNR and CDR2 FQNEAQ come from the germline V gene (reference sequence). The ends lost 0 bases at V and 9 bases at J; junction bases unmatched: 6. CDR3 amino acids: CASSLAATGVSYTF. The CDR3 region has the DNA TGTGCCAGCAGCTTAGCGGCGACAGGGGTCAGCTACACCTTC.

The chain couples TRBV4-1 to TRBJ1-6; D gene uncertain. This CDR3 is 14 amino acids long. V lost 0 bases and J 13 bases, leaving 13 bases between the germline ends. CDR1 and CDR2 from the germline V gene are MGHRA and YSYEKL. CDR3 nucleotides: TGCGCCAGCAGCCAAGAAACACGTCCCGCGCCCCTCCACTTT. Translated: CASSQETRPAPLHF.

This chain joins TRBV5-1 and TRBJ1-4; unclear D gene. This CDR3 is built from 15 residues. Deletions cut 0 bases from V and 6 bases from J, with 12 bases between. CDR1 is SGHRS, CDR2 YFSETQ, per germline. The CDR3 region has the DNA TGCGCCAGCAGCTTGGCCGGACGGACGGATGAAAAACTGTTTTTT. This sequence encodes CASSLAGRTDEKLFF.

This chain joins TRBV5-1 and TRBJ2-7, with TRBD2 matching over 8 bases. CDR1 and CDR2 from the germline V gene are SGHRS and YFSETQ. The length of the CDR3 is 16 residues. V dropped 4 bases and J dropped 5; count of bases not matched to a gene: 14. The CDR3 sequence is CASSPGLVLTTDEQYF. The CDR3 bases are TGCGCCAGCAGCCCGGGACTAGTGCTTACCACCGACGAGCAGTACTTC.

The V gene is TRBV19, the J gene TRBJ2-4; 9 bases are a match to TRBD1. Germline V gives CDR1 LNHDA, CDR2 SQIVND (reference sequence). V trimming: 5 bases; J trimming: 3 bases; junction bases outside the gene matches: 11. CDR3 size: 17 residues. Here the CDR3 reads CASSFGTGLFGKNIQYF. The DNA for the CDR3 is TGTGCCAGTAGTTTCGGGACAGGGCTGTTTGGCAAAAACATTCAGTACTTC.

V is TRBV5-1 and J is TRBJ2-7; D gene unclear. The CDR3 extends over 12 amino acids. With 3 bases removed from V and 0 bases from J, the gap between germline ends came to 4 bases. Germline-derived CDR1 and CDR2 are SGHRS and YFSETQ. CDR3 DNA sequence: TGCGCCAGCAGCTACAGCTCCTACGAGCAGTACTTC. Its protein product is CASSYSSYEQYF.